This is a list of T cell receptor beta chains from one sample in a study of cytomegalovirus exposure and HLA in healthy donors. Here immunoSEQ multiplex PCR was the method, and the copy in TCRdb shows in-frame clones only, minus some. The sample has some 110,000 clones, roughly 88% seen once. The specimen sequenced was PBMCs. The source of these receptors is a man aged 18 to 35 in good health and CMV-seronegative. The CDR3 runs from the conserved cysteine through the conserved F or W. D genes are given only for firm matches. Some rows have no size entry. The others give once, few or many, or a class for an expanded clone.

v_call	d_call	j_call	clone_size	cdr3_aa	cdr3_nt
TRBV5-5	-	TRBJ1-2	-	CASRLMYRLHGYTF	TGTGCCAGCAGGCTTATGTACAGGTTACACGGCTACACCTTC
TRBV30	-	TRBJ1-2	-	CAWWGVKDLGGYGYTF	TGTGCCTGGTGGGGGGTAAAAGATCTTGGGGGGTATGGCTACACCTTC
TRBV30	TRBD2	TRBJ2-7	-	CAWSSSGGPRDEQYF	TGTGCCTGGAGTTCTAGCGGGGGGCCCAGGGACGAGCAGTACTTC
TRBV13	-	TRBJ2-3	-	CASSSITDTQYF	TGTGCCAGCAGTTCTATCACAGATACGCAGTATTTT
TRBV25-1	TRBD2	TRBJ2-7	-	CASSRTSGSRYEQYF	TGTGCCAGCAGCCGAACTAGCGGGAGTCGTTACGAGCAGTACTTC
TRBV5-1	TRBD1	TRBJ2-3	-	CASSFSGQGHSDTQYF	TGCGCCAGCAGCTTCTCCGGACAGGGGCATTCAGATACGCAGTATTTT
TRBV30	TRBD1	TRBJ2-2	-	CAWTSTGVVAGELFF	TGTGCCTGGACTTCGACAGGGGTGGTCGCCGGGGAGCTGTTTTTT
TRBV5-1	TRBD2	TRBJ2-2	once	CASSLAPAGGSGELFF	TGCGCCAGCAGCTTGGCGCCAGCGGGAGGTTCCGGGGAGCTGTTTTTT
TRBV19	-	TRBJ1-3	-	CASDRGDYSGNTIYF	TGTGCCAGCGACCGCGGGGATTACTCTGGAAACACCATATATTTT
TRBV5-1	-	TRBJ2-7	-	CASSLVSIGANEQYF	TGCGCCAGCAGCTTGGTGTCGATTGGGGCCAACGAGCAGTACTTC
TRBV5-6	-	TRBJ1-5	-	CASSLARGKVQPQHF	TGTGCCAGCAGCTTGGCCAGGGGAAAAGTGCAGCCCCAGCATTTT
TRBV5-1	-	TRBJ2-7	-	CASSLGGGADYEQYF	TGCGCCAGCAGCTTGGGAGGGGGAGCGGACTACGAGCAGTACTTC
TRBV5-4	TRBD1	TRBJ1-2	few	CASSLGDRVSGYTF	TGTGCCAGCAGCTTGGGGGACAGGGTATCTGGCTACACCTTC
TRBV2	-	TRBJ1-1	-	CASRDRLMNTEAFF	TGTGCCAGCAGAGACAGATTAATGAACACTGAAGCTTTCTTT
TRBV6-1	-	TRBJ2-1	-	CASSEAPAGDNYNEQFF	TGTGCCAGCAGTGAAGCTCCGGCGGGTGATAACTACAATGAGCAGTTCTTC
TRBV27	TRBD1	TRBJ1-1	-	CASSRSGTGTPGTEAFF	TGTGCCAGCAGTCGCTCGGGGACAGGGACCCCTGGCACTGAAGCTTTCTTT
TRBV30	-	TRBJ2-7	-	CAWAGASGYEQYF	TGTGCCTGGGCGGGGGCTAGCGGCTACGAGCAGTACTTC
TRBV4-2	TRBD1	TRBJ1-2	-	CASSQDVGQGNAQGYGYTF	TGTGCCAGCAGCCAAGATGTAGGACAGGGAAATGCTCAGGGGTATGGCTACACCTTC
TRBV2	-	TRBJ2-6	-	CASSDRAGANVLTF	TGTGCCAGCAGTGACAGGGCTGGGGCCAACGTCCTGACTTTC
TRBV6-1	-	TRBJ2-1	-	CASSVLLGASGFNEQFF	TGTGCCAGCAGTGTCCTCCTGGGGGCTAGCGGCTTTAATGAGCAGTTCTTC
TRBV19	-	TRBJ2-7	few	CASAYRDSAYEQYF	TGTGCCAGTGCTTACCGGGACTCCGCCTACGAGCAGTACTTC
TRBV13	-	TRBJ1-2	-	CASSSGLSDYGYTF	TGTGCCAGCAGCTCGGGACTTTCAGACTATGGCTACACCTTC
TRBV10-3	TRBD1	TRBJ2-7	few	CAIMGQDGYEQYF	TGTGCCATTATGGGACAGGATGGGTACGAGCAGTACTTC
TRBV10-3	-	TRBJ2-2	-	CAITEGGGGELFF	TGTGCCATCACCGAGGGCGGAGGCGGGGAGCTGTTTTTT
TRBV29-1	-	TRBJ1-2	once	CSVGRQGSNYGYTF	TGCAGCGTTGGGCGGCAGGGTTCTAACTATGGCTACACCTTC
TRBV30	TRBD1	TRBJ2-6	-	CAWSVKGAGANVLTF	TGTGCCTGGAGTGTAAAGGGGGCCGGGGCCAACGTCCTGACTTTC
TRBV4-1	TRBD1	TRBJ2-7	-	CASSQTGGDSYEQYF	TGCGCCAGCAGCCAAACAGGGGGCGACTCCTACGAGCAGTACTTC
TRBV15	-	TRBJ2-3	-	CATSSKRVDTQYF	TGTGCCACCAGCAGTAAACGGGTGGATACGCAGTATTTT
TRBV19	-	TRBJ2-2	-	CASSTITGSTGELFF	TGTGCCAGTAGTACCATTACAGGGTCCACCGGGGAGCTGTTTTTT
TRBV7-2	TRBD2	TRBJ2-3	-	CASSLMGLAGARDTQYF	TGTGCCAGCAGCTTAATGGGACTAGCGGGGGCACGAGATACGCAGTATTTT
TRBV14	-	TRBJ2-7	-	CASSQDLGAPSYEQYF	TGTGCCAGCAGCCAAGATTTAGGAGCACCGTCCTACGAGCAGTACTTC
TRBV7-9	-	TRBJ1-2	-	CASSPSGQGTNYGYTF	TGTGCCAGCAGCCCGTCCGGGCAGGGGACTAACTATGGCTACACCTTC
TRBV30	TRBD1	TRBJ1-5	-	CAWSVNRVTGDNQPQHF	TGTGCCTGGAGTGTAAATAGGGTGACAGGGGACAATCAGCCCCAGCATTTT
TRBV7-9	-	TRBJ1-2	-	CASSRGGYGYTF	TGTGCCAGCAGCCGGGGAGGATATGGCTACACCTTC
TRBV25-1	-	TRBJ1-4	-	CASSETWGGGPNEKLFF	TGTGCCAGCAGTGAAACGTGGGGGGGTGGACCTAATGAAAAACTGTTTTTT
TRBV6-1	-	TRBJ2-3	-	CASSEVTSTDTQYF	TGTGCCAGCAGTGAGGTGACTTCCACAGATACGCAGTATTTT
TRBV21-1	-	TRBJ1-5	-	CASSGSTVGQPQHF	TGTGCCAGCAGCGGTTCCACAGTCGGTCAGCCCCAGCATTTT
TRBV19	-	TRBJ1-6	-	CARGGANYNSPLHF	TGTGCCAGGGGGGGAGCCAACTATAATTCACCCCTCCACTTT
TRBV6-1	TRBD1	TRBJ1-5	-	CANGQGAEQPQHF	TGTGCCAACGGACAGGGGGCTGAGCAGCCCCAGCATTTT
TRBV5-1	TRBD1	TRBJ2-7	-	CASRGSTTGKGIYEQYF	TGCGCCAGCAGGGGGAGTACGACAGGGAAGGGGATCTACGAGCAGTACTTC
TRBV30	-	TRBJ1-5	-	CAWSATPGVQPQHF	TGTGCCTGGAGTGCTACCCCCGGGGTCCAGCCCCAGCATTTT
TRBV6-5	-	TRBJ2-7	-	CASTRRGIDEQYF	TGTGCCAGCACCAGACGGGGTATAGACGAGCAGTACTTC
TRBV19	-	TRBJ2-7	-	CASSMGGPSSYEQYF	TGTGCCAGTAGTATGGGCGGGCCGAGCTCCTACGAGCAGTACTTC